The rows below give T cell receptor beta chains drawn from one sample of a study of cytomegalovirus exposure and HLA in healthy donors. Using immunoSEQ multiplex PCR, the repertoire was profiled, and TCRdb retains in-frame clones only, with some absent. This table has roughly 280,000 clones, approximately 70% appearing once. Sequences were obtained from PBMCs. These receptors all stem from a female donor in good health and CMV-seronegative. Each CDR3 is given with its conserved first and last residue. D genes are given only for firm matches. The size field is filled for only some rows; it gives once, few, many or a size class.

j_call clone_size v_call d_call cdr3_aa cdr3_nt
TRBJ2-7 NA TRBV27 TRBD2 CASLPGGAPPYEQYF TGTGCCTCTTTACCGGGGGGGGCACCTCCCTACGAGCAGTACTTC
TRBJ2-1 NA TRBV11-3 TRBD2 CASSFRGRAYEQFF TGTGCCAGCAGCTTCCGAGGGAGGGCCTATGAGCAGTTCTTC
TRBJ1-3 few TRBV10-1 NA CASSESLGAGGAIYF TGCGCCAGCAGTGAGTCGTTGGGAGCTGGAGGGGCCATATATTTT
TRBJ2-1 NA TRBV7-9 TRBD2 CASSAGLAGERNEQFF TGTGCCAGCAGCGCGGGACTAGCGGGGGAGAGGAATGAGCAGTTCTTC
TRBJ2-7 NA TRBV28 TRBD1 CASRAPDRGYEQYF TGTGCCAGCCGCGCTCCGGACAGGGGTTACGAGCAGTACTTC
TRBJ2-1 NA TRBV12-5 TRBD2 CASASMGLAGVYEQFF TGTGCTAGTGCTAGTATGGGACTAGCGGGAGTGTATGAGCAGTTCTTC
TRBJ2-3 NA TRBV6-5 TRBD2 CASSWETSGILDTQYF TGTGCCAGCAGTTGGGAGACTAGCGGTATTCTAGATACGCAGTATTTT
TRBJ2-1 NA TRBV29-1 NA CSIKQGKVDEQFF TGCAGCATCAAGCAGGGTAAGGTGGATGAGCAGTTCTTC
TRBJ2-2 NA TRBV11-3 NA CASSRSFESGELFF TGTGCCAGCAGCCGTTCTTTTGAGTCCGGGGAGCTGTTTTTT
TRBJ1-1 NA TRBV6-1 NA CASRDRLNTEAFF TGTGCCAGCAGGGACAGACTGAACACTGAAGCTTTCTTT
TRBJ2-7 few TRBV28 TRBD1 CASSFQRGGVRYEQYF TGTGCCAGCAGTTTCCAGAGAGGGGGCGTACGCTACGAGCAGTACTTC
TRBJ2-1 NA TRBV28 NA CASSKGRSKNNEQFF TGTGCCAGCAGTAAGGGGAGGTCAAAAAACAATGAGCAGTTCTTC
TRBJ2-1 NA TRBV6-5 NA CASSRFRNNEQFF TGTGCCAGCAGCCGGTTCCGAAACAATGAGCAGTTCTTC
TRBJ2-7 NA TRBV11-3 NA CASSLEASYEQYF TGTGCCAGCAGCTTAGAAGCGTCCTACGAGCAGTACTTC
TRBJ2-1 NA TRBV7-3 TRBD1 CASSPQPGTAYNEQFF TGTGCCAGCAGCCCCCAACCCGGGACAGCCTACAATGAGCAGTTCTTC
TRBJ1-3 few TRBV5-1 NA CASSLKTGAGNTIYF TGCGCCAGCAGCTTGAAGACGGGAGCTGGAAACACCATATATTTT
TRBJ2-1 NA TRBV5-1 TRBD1 CASSLGGQPNEQFF TGCGCCAGCAGCTTGGGGGGACAGCCCAATGAGCAGTTCTTC
TRBJ1-1 few TRBV5-1 NA CASSSFVGLGATEAFF TGCGCCAGCAGCTCCTTTGTAGGGTTGGGGGCGACTGAAGCTTTCTTT
TRBJ2-5 NA TRBV7-9 NA CASSSRVPAGETQYF TGTGCCAGCAGCTCTCGGGTCCCCGCGGGGGAGACCCAGTACTTC
TRBJ1-1 few TRBV5-6 NA CASGLQSNTEAFF TGTGCCAGCGGATTACAGAGTAACACTGAAGCTTTCTTT
TRBJ2-2 NA TRBV6-5 TRBD2 CASSLADTGELFF TGTGCCAGCAGCCTAGCGGATACCGGGGAGCTGTTTTTT
TRBJ2-5 NA TRBV5-4 TRBD1 CASSPRTGQETQYF TGTGCCAGCAGCCCAAGGACAGGCCAAGAGACCCAGTACTTC
TRBJ1-2 NA TRBV2 NA CASSRILGRDTF TGTGCCAGCAGTCGGATCCTGGGGCGAGACACCTTC
TRBJ1-2 NA TRBV7-9 NA CASSGDRWDYGYTF TGTGCCAGCAGCGGTGACAGGTGGGACTATGGCTACACCTTC
TRBJ2-7 NA TRBV5-1 TRBD1 CASSSEGTGGNEQYF TGCGCCAGCAGCTCGGAAGGGACAGGCGGCAACGAGCAGTACTTC
TRBJ2-3 NA TRBV11-2 TRBD2 CASSPPAGVTDTQYF TGTGCCAGCAGCCCCCCAGCGGGAGTCACAGATACGCAGTATTTT
TRBJ1-1 few TRBV18 NA CASLQGENTEAFF TGTGCCAGCTTACAGGGAGAGAACACTGAAGCTTTCTTT
TRBJ1-4 NA TRBV7-9 NA CASSLAGLNEKLFF TGTGCCAGCAGCTTAGCTGGCCTTAATGAAAAACTGTTTTTT
TRBJ2-1 NA TRBV4-1 TRBD2 CASSLGLAIYNEQFF TGCGCCAGCAGCCTGGGACTAGCGATATACAATGAGCAGTTCTTC
TRBJ2-1 NA TRBV6-6 NA CASTTDREQFF TGTGCCAGCACCACCGACAGGGAGCAGTTCTTC
TRBJ2-7 few TRBV7-6 TRBD2 CASSRGDRYEQYF TGTGCCAGCAGCCGGGGGGATCGGTACGAGCAGTACTTC
TRBJ2-3 NA TRBV7-3 TRBD2 CASSFSGRIADTQYF TGTGCCAGCAGCTTTAGCGGGAGAATTGCAGATACGCAGTATTTT
TRBJ2-2 NA TRBV7-9 NA CASRGRANTGELFF TGTGCCAGCAGGGGCAGGGCCAACACCGGGGAGCTGTTTTTT
TRBJ2-1 NA TRBV5-1 TRBD2 CASSLLAGGYNEQFF TGCGCCAGCAGCTTACTAGCGGGAGGTTACAATGAGCAGTTCTTC
TRBJ1-1 NA TRBV2 TRBD1 CASSDGTGAGAEAFF TGTGCCAGCAGTGACGGGACAGGTGCGGGGGCTGAAGCTTTCTTT
TRBJ2-2 once TRBV19 TRBD2 CASSPSGYTGELFF TGTGCCAGTAGTCCTAGCGGATACACCGGGGAGCTGTTTTTT
TRBJ2-1 NA TRBV30 TRBD2 CAWSVLAGGRRDNEQFF TGTGCCTGGAGTGTACTAGCGGGAGGCCGAAGGGACAATGAGCAGTTCTTC
TRBJ1-5 NA TRBV27 TRBD1 CASSPYLDRGLNQPQHF TGTGCCAGCAGTCCTTATCTCGACAGGGGGTTGAATCAGCCCCAGCATTTT
TRBJ1-4 NA TRBV19 TRBD1 CASYSQGGGEKLFF TGTGCCAGCTACTCACAGGGGGGAGGTGAAAAACTGTTTTTT
TRBJ1-1 NA TRBV20-1 NA CSASGNREAFF TGCAGTGCCAGTGGGAACAGGGAAGCTTTCTTT
TRBJ1-1 NA TRBV19 NA CASSIWQGGTEAFF TGTGCCAGTAGTATATGGCAGGGTGGAACTGAAGCTTTCTTT
TRBJ2-1 NA TRBV4-1 NA CASSPSGSYNEQFF TGCGCCAGCAGCCCGAGCGGCTCCTACAATGAGCAGTTCTTC
TRBJ2-3 NA TRBV2 TRBD2 CASELTSGSSTDTQYF TGTGCCAGTGAACTGACTAGCGGGAGTAGCACAGATACGCAGTATTTT
TRBJ2-3 NA TRBV14 TRBD1 CASSHDRADTQYF TGTGCCAGCAGCCACGACAGGGCCGATACGCAGTATTTT
TRBJ2-2 NA TRBV4-2 TRBD1 CASSQGDRELTGELFF TGTGCCAGCAGCCAAGGGGACAGGGAGTTAACCGGGGAGCTGTTTTTT
TRBJ1-2 NA TRBV15 NA CATSRDRGGVGSNYGYTF TGTGCCACCAGCAGAGATCGAGGGGGGGTCGGGAGCAACTATGGCTACACCTTC
TRBJ1-4 NA TRBV6-6 TRBD1 CASKMTGTGREKLFF TGTGCCAGCAAAATGACCGGGACAGGGCGAGAAAAACTGTTTTTT
TRBJ1-5 once TRBV18 TRBD1 CASSPSGQGGNNQPQHF TGTGCCAGCTCACCCTCGGGACAGGGAGGTAACAATCAGCCCCAGCATTTT
TRBJ2-3 NA TRBV7-9 TRBD2 CASSPRLAGTSTDTQYF TGTGCCAGCAGCCCGCGGCTAGCGGGAACTAGCACAGATACGCAGTATTTT
TRBJ2-1 NA TRBV21-1 NA CASSNWKNKRAYNEQFF TGTGCCAGCAGCAATTGGAAAAATAAGCGTGCCTACAATGAGCAGTTCTTC
TRBJ2-7 NA TRBV18 NA CASSDFKGRDWEQYF TGTGCCAGCTCAGACTTCAAGGGGCGGGATTGGGAGCAGTACTTC
TRBJ2-2 NA TRBV5-1 TRBD2 CASSGTGLAAYRTNTGELFF TGCGCCAGCAGCGGCACGGGACTAGCGGCCTACCGAACGAACACCGGGGAGCTGTTTTTT
TRBJ1-2 NA TRBV5-8 TRBD1 CASSWNRGLWGGYTF TGTGCCAGCAGCTGGAACAGGGGCCTTTGGGGAGGCTACACCTTC
TRBJ2-3 NA TRBV7-5 NA CVRSLNRSFYTDTQYF TGTGTCAGAAGCTTGAATAGGAGCTTCTACACAGATACGCAGTATTTT